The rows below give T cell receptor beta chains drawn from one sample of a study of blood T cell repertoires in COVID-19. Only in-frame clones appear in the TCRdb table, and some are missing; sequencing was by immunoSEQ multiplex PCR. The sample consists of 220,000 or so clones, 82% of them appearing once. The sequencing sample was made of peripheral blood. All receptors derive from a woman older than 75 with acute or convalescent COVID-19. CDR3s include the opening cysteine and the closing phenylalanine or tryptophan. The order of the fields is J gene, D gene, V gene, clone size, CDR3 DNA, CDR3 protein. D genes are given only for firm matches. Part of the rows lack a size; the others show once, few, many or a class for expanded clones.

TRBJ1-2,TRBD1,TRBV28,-,TGTGCCAGCAGTTTCTCCGGGACAGGGCCCTATGACTATGGCTACACCTTC,CASSFSGTGPYDYGYTF
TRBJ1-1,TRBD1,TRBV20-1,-,TGCAGTGCTAGTGAGGGGACAGGGGGAACTGAAGCTTTCTTT,CSASEGTGGTEAFF
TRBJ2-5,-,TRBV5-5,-,TGTGCCAGCAGCGGGGGCGCGTTACAAGAGACCCAGTACTTC,CASSGGALQETQYF
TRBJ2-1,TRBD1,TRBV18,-,TGTGCCAGCTCACCACTGCAGGGGGTCGGTGAGCAGTTCTTC,CASSPLQGVGEQFF
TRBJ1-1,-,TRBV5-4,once,TGTGCCAGCAGCTTGGCCAGGGGGAACACTGAAGCTTTCTTT,CASSLARGNTEAFF
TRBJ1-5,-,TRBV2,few,TGTGCCAGCAGCACGGCGGGGTATAGCAATCAGCCCCAGCATTTT,CASSTAGYSNQPQHF
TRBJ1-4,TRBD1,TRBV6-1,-,TGTGCCAGCAGTGAAGTTCCCCGGACAGGGGGCATGGAAAAACTGTTTTTT,CASSEVPRTGGMEKLFF
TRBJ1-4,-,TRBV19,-,TGTGCCAGTAGTCCGGGTGGAACAACTAATGAAAAACTGTTTTTT,CASSPGGTTNEKLFF
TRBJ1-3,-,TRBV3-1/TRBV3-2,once,TGTGCCAGCAGCGTTCGAGGTGGAAACACCATATATTTT,CASSVRGGNTIYF
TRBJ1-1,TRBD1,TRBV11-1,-,TGTGCCAGCAGCCAGGGACAGGGCGGGCGAGCTTTCTTT,CASSQGQGGRAFF
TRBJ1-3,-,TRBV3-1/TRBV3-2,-,TGTGCCAGCGCCCGGGAGGGTGGAAACACCATATATTTT,CASAREGGNTIYF
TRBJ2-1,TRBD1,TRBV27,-,TGTGCCAGCAGTTTCCAAGGGGGCACCTACAATGAGCAGTTCTTC,CASSFQGGTYNEQFF
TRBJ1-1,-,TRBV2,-,TGTGCCAGCAGGTCTTGGCAGGGGAACACTGAAGCTTTCTTT,CASRSWQGNTEAFF
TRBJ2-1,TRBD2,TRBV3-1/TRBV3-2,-,TGTGCCAGCAGCCAAAATACACTAGCGGGGAGGCATGAGCAGTTCTTC,CASSQNTLAGRHEQFF
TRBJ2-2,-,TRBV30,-,TGTGCCTGGAGAGACTCTGGGTTTTGGTTGTTTTTT,CAWRDSGFWLFF
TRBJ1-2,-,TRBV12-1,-,TGTGCCAGCAGCTCACCACAAGAGACAGGGGGCTCGCGGAGCCCCACTAACTATGGCTACACCTTC,CASSSPQETGGSRSPTNYGYTF
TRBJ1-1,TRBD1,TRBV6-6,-,TGTGCCAGCAGTTACGCCGGACAGGCCCCTGAAGCTTTCTTT,CASSYAGQAPEAFF
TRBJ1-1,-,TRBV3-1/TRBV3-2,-,TGTGCCAGCAGCCAAACTTTGAACACTGAAGCTTTCTTT,CASSQTLNTEAFF
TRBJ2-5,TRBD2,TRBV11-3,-,TGTGCCAGCGGACCCGGGACTAGCGGGGAAGAGACCCAGTACTTC,CASGPGTSGEETQYF
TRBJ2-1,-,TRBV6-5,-,TGTGCCAGCAGTTACGGGCAGAGCAATGAGCAGTTCTTC,CASSYGQSNEQFF
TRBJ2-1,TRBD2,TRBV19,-,TGTGCCAGTACTCATAGCGGGGCCCCCTACAATGAGCAGTTCTTC,CASTHSGAPYNEQFF
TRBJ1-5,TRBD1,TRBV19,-,TGTGCCAGTAATACTGGACAGGGCGAAGTACAGCCCCAGCATTTT,CASNTGQGEVQPQHF
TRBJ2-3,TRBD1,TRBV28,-,TGTGCCAGCAGTTTTACAGGGGCTCCGGGTACGCAGTATTTT,CASSFTGAPGTQYF
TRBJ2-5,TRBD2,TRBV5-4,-,TGTGCCAGCAGCTTAGGCGGGGGGGAAGAGACCCAGTACTTC,CASSLGGGEETQYF
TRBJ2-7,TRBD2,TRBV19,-,TGTGCCAGTAGTATTCAAGCGGGGGGCGGGTCAGCCTTCTACGAGCAGTACTTC,CASSIQAGGGSAFYEQYF
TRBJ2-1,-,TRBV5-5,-,TGTGCCAGCAGCCCCCCTACAGGATACAATGAGCAGTTCTTC,CASSPPTGYNEQFF
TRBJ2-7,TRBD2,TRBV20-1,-,TGCAGTGCTAGTCCCCGGACTAGCGGGGGCTCCTACGAGCAGTACTTC,CSASPRTSGGSYEQYF
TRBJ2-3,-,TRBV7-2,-,TGTGCCAGCAGCTTAGCCACTAGCACAGATACGCAGTATTTT,CASSLATSTDTQYF
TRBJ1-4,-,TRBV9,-,TGTGCCAGCAGCGAGGGGCAGATGAATGAAAAACTGTTTTTT,CASSEGQMNEKLFF
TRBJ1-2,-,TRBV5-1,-,TGCGCCAGCAGCTTGGAATCCGGGGGAGCCTATGGCTACACCTTC,CASSLESGGAYGYTF
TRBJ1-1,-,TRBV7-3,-,TGTGCCAGCAGCTTGCCCGGGAACAGGGACACTGAAGCTTTCTTT,CASSLPGNRDTEAFF
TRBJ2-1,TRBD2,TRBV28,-,TGTGCCAGCAGTTCCCCGAGCGGGGGGGCCTACAATGAGCAGTTCTTC,CASSSPSGGAYNEQFF